The subject of this entry is one T cell receptor beta chain. V lost 6 bases, J lost 11 bases, and 18 bases stayed unmatched. This CDR3 comprises 15 residues. Germline values: CDR1 MDHEN, CDR2 SYDVKM. The data were taken from a study of blood T cell repertoires in COVID-19. Study-level information: Researchers got acute and convalescent COVID-19 samples from the United States, Italy and Spain. The cDNA or gDNA used as material had been derived from T cells, B-cell-depleted T cells, or PBMCs.

Enrollment of patients from Seattle took place during active infection, with longitudinal follow-up. In the authors' methods: Amplifying reference gene primers gave estimates of nucleated cell counts. The repertoire was sequenced with immunoSEQ multiplex PCR; TCRdb's copy has only in-frame clones and lacks some. The DNA was the basis for D and trimming; V, J and clone size are from that table. The sample has some 270,000 clones; about 85% are singletons. This receptor was identified in a human donor with COVID-19, enrolled during active disease. The donor label of this sample is uncertain. The chain combines TRBV28 with TRBJ1-1; 7 nucleotides agree with TRBD1. Sequenced input: peripheral blood. The CDR3 loop reads CASRLSRAGGPGAFF. CDR3 nucleotide sequence: TGTGCCAGCAGACTGTCTCGGGCAGGGGGGCCGGGGGCTTTCTTT.